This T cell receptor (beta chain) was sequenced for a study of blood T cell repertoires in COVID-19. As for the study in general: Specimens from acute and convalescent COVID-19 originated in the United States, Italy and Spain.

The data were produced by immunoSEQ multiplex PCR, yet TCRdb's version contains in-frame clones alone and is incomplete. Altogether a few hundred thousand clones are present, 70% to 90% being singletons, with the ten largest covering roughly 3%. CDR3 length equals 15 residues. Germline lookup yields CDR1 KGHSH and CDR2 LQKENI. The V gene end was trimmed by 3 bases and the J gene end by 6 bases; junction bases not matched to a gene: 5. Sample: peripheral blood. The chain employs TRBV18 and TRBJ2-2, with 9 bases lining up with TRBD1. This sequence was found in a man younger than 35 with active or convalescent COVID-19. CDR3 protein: CASSPRTGDAGELFF. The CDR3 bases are TGTGCCAGCTCACCTAGGACAGGGGATGCCGGGGAGCTGTTTTTT.